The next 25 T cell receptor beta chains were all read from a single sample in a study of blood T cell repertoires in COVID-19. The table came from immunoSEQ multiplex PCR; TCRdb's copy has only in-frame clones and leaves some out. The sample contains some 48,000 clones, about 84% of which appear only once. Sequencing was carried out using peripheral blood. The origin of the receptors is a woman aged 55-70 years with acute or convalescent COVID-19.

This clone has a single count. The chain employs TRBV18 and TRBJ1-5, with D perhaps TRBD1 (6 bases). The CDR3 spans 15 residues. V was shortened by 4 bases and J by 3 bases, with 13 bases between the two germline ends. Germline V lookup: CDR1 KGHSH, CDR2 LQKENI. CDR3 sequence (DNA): TGTGCCAGCTCACTAACGGACAGTACCAATCAGCCCCAGCATTTT. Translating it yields CASSLTDSTNQPQHF.

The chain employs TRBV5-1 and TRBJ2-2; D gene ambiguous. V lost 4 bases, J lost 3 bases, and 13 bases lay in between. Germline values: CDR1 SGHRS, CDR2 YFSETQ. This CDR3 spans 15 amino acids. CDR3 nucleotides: TGCGCCAGCAGCCCGGAAGGCGCGGACACCGGGGAGCTGTTTTTT. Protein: CASSPEGADTGELFF.

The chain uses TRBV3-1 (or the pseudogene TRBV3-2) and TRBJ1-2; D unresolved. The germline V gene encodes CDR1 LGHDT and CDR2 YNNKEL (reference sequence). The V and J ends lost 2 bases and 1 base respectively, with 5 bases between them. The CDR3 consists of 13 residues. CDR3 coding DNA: TGTGCCAGCAGCCAACAGGATAACTATGGCTACACCTTC. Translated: CASSQQDNYGYTF.

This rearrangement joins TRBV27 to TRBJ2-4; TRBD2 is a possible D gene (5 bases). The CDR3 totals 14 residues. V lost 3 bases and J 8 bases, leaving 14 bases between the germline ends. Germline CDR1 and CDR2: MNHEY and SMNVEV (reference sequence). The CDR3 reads CASSFLAGGDIQYF. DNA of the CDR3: TGTGCCAGCAGTTTTTTAGCAGGAGGAGACATTCAGTACTTC.

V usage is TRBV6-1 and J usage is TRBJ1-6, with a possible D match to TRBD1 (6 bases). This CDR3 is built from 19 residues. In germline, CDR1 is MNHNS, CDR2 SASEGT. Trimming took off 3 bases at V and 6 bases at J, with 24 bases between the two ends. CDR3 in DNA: TGTGCCAGCAGTGATGGGATTTATCTGGACAGAGACCGTAATTCACCCCTCCACTTT. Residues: CASSDGIYLDRDRNSPLHF.

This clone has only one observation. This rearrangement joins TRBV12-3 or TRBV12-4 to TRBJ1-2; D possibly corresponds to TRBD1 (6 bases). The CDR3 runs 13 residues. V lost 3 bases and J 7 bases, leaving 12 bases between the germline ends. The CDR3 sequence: CASSFGQSTGYTF. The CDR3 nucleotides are TGTGCCAGCAGTTTTGGACAGTCCACTGGCTACACCTTC.

The CDR3 protein is CASRPTGSNQPQHF. CDR3 DNA: TGTGCCAGTAGGCCGACAGGGAGCAATCAGCCCCAGCATTTT. The chain couples TRBV19 to TRBJ1-5; 7 bases agree with TRBD1. Germline V gene sequence: CDR1 LNHDA, CDR2 SQIVND (reference sequence). With V trimmed by 6 bases and J by 1 base, 3 bases remained unmatched. This CDR3 contains 14 residues.

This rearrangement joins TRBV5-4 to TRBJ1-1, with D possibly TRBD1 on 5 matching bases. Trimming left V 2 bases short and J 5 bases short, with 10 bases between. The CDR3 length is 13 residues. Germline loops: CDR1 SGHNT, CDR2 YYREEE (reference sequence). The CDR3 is CASSFQGGTEAFF. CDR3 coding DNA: TGTGCCAGCAGCTTTCAGGGAGGAACTGAAGCTTTCTTT.

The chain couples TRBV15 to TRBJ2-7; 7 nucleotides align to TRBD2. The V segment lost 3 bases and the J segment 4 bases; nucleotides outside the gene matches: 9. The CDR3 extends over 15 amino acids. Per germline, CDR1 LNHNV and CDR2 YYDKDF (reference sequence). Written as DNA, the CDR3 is TGTGCCACCAGCAGGAGAGGAGTCGGGGGGTACGAGCAGTACTTC. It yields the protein CATSRRGVGGYEQYF.

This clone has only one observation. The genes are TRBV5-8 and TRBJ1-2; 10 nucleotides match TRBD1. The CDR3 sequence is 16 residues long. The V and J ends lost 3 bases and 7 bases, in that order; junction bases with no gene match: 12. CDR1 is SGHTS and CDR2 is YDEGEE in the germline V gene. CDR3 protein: CASSSHLMGTGVGYTF. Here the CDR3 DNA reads TGTGCCAGCAGCTCACACCTGATGGGGACAGGGGTTGGCTACACCTTC. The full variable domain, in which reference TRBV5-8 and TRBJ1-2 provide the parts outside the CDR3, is EAGVTQSPTHLIKTRGQQATLRCSPISGHTSVYWYQQALGLGLQFLLWYDEGEERNRGNFPPRFSGRQFPNYSSELNVNALELEDSALYLCASSSHLMGTGVGYTFGSGTRLTVV.

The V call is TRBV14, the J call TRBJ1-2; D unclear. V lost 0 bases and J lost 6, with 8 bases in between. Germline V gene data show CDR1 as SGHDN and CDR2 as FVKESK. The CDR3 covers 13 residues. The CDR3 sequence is CASSQDYSHGYTF. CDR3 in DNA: TGTGCCAGCAGCCAAGATTACTCACATGGCTACACCTTC.

The CDR3 sequence is CASSLTLGAATEQFF. The CDR3 DNA sequence: TGTGCCAGCAGTTTAACCCTGGGGGCTGCGACTGAGCAGTTCTTC. The genes are TRBV27 and TRBJ2-1; possibly TRBD1 for D (6 bases). The ends were cut back, 2 bases at V and 9 bases at J, with 17 bases in the middle. Germline CDR1 MNHEY, CDR2 SMNVEV (reference sequence). CDR3 length: 15 residues.

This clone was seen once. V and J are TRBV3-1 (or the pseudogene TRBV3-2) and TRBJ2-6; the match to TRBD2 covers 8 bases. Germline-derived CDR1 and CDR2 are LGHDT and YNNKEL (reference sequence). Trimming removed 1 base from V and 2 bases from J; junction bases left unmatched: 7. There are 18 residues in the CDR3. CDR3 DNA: TGTGCCAGCAGCCAAGTTTATCGGGGGGGCGCTGGGGCCAACGTCCTGACTTTC. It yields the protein CASSQVYRGGAGANVLTF.

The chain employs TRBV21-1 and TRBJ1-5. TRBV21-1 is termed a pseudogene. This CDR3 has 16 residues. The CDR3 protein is CASSGESRKDNQPQHF. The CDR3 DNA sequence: TGTGCCAGCAGCGGAGAGTCCAGAAAGGACAATCAGCCCCAGCATTTT.

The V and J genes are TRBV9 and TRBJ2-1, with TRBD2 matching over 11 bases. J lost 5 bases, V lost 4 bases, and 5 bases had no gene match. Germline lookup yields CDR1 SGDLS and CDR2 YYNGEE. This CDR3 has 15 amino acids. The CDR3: CASSLLAGADNEQFF. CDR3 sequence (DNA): TGTGCCAGCAGCCTACTAGCGGGGGCGGACAATGAGCAGTTCTTC. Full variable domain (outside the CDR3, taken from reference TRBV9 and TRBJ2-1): DSGVTQTPKHLITATGQRVTLRCSPRSGDLSVYWYQQSLDQGLQFLIQYYNGEERAKGNILERFSAQQFPDLHSELNLSSLELGDSALYFCASSLLAGADNEQFFGPGTRLTVL.

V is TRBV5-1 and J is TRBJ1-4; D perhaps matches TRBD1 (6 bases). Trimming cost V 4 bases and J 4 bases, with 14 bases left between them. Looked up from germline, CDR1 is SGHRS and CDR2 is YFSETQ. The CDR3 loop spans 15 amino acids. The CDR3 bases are TGCGCCAGCAGCGTTTCACAGGGAAGTAATGAAAAACTGTTTTTT. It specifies CASSVSQGSNEKLFF.

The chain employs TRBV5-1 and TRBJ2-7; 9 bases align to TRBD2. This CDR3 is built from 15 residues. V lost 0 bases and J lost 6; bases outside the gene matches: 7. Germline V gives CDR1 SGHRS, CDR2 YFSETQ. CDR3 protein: CASSLGGGRAPEQYF. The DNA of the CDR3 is TGCGCCAGCAGCTTGGGTGGCGGGAGGGCCCCCGAGCAGTACTTC.

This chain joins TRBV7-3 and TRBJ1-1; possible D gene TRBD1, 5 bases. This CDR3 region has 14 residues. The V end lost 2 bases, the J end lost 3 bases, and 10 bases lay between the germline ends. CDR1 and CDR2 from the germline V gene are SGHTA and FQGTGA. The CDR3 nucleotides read TGTGCCAGCAGCTTAGATGGGGCGGACACTGAAGCTTTCTTT. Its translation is CASSLDGADTEAFF.

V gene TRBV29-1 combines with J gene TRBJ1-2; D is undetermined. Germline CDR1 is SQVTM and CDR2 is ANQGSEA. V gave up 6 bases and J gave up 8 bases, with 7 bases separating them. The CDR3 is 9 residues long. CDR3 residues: CSVREGYTF. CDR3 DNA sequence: TGCAGCGTACGAGAGGGCTACACCTTC.

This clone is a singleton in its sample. The CDR3 protein is CASYWGLAGDTGELFF. CDR3 coding DNA: TGTGCCAGCTATTGGGGACTAGCGGGGGACACCGGGGAGCTGTTTTTT. This chain links TRBV5-5 with TRBJ2-2; 14 nucleotides agree with TRBD2. Germline-derived CDR1 and CDR2 are SGHKS and YYEKEE (reference sequence). With V trimmed by 7 bases and J by 3 bases, 5 bases remained unmatched. This CDR3 is built from 16 residues.

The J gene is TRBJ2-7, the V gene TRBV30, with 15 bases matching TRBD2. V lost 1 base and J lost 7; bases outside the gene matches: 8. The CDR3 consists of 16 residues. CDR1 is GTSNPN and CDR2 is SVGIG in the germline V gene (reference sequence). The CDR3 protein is CAWSGGLAGGPGEQYF. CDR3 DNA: TGTGCCTGGAGTGGAGGACTAGCGGGAGGGCCGGGGGAGCAGTACTTC.

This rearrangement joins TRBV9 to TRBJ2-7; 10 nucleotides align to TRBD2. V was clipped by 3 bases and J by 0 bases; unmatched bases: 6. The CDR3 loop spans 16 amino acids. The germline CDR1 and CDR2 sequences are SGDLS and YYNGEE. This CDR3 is CASSASSGGNSYEQYF. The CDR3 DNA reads TGTGCCAGCAGCGCCAGTAGCGGGGGGAACTCCTACGAGCAGTACTTC.

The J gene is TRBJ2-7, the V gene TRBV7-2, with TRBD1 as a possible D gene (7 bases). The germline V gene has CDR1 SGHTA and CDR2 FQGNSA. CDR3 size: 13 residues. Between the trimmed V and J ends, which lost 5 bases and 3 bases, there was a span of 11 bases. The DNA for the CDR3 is TGTGCCAGCAGCCGCCAGGGGGGCTACGAGCAGTACTTC. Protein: CASSRQGGYEQYF. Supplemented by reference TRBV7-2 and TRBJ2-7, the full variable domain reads GAGVSQSPSNKVTEKGKDVELRCDPISGHTALYWYRQSLGQGLEFLIYFQGNSAPDKSGLPSDRFSAERTGGSVSTLTIQRTQQEDSAVYLCASSRQGGYEQYFGPGTRLTVT.

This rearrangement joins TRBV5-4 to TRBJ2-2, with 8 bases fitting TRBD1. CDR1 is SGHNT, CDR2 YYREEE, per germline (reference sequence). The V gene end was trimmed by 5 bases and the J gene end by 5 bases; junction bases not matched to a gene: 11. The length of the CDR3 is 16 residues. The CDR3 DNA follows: TGTGCCAGCAGTCCTCCCTCCCAGGGGGCGACCGGGGAGCTGTTTTTT. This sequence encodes CASSPPSQGATGELFF.

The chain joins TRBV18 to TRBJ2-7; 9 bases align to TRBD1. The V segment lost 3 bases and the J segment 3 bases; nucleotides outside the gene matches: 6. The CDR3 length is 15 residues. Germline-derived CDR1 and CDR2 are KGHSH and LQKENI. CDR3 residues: CASSPPGQGFYEQYF. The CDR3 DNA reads TGTGCCAGCTCACCCCCGGGACAGGGTTTCTACGAGCAGTACTTC.